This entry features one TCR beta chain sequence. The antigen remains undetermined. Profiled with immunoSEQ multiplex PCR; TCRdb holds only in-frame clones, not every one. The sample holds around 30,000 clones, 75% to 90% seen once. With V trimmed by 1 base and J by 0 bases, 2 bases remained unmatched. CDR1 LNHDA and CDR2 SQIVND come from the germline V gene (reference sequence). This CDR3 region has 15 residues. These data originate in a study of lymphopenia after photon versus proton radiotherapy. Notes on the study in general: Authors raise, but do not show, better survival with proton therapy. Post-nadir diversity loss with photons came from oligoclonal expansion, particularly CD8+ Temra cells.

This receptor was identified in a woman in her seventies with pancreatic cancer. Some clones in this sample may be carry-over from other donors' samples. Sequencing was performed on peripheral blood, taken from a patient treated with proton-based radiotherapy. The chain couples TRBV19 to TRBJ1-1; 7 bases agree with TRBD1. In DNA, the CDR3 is TGTGCCAGTAGTATAGTGACAGGGATGAACACTGAAGCTTTCTTT. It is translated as CASSIVTGMNTEAFF.